The sequence of this T cell receptor (beta chain) was determined in a study of T cells in Graves' hyperthyroidism and ophthalmopathy (dated by TCRdb to between 2018 and 2021). In the study overall: Peripheral blood samples were taken at initial diagnosis, before any treatment was given. To identify TCR V-J signatures that set the groups apart, the researchers used a discovery cohort of 100 patients, made up of around 42 with Graves' ophthalmopathy and about 55 with stable Graves' hyperthyroidism. Prospective prediction of ophthalmopathy was tested in an independent validation cohort of under 20 hyperthyroidism patients and some 17 patients who later progressed to ophthalmopathy. The 100 discovery patients were randomly split 7:3 into training and test sets. In addition, the study compared T-cell repertoires in thyroid tissue and in blood from roughly 6 Graves' hyperthyroidism patients. Following sampling, methimazole starting at 30 mg daily was given to hyperthyroidism patients, and high-dose intravenous methylprednisolone was given to ophthalmopathy patients. According to the paper, TCR Vbeta CDR3 sequencing was carried out on over 130 peripheral blood samples, which came from fewer than 50 ophthalmopathy, about 75 hyperthyroidism and about 17 progressor patients.

In the ophthalmopathy patients, disease was moderately to severely active, with a Clinical Activity Score of 3 or more, a NOSPECS grade of 4 or more, and a duration of less than 3 months. Patients with uncontrolled infections, other autoimmune diseases, pregnancy or lactation were excluded. Clinical symptoms, serum thyroxine and TRAb, thyroid ultrasound, and orbital computed tomography formed the basis for the diagnoses. Ficoll-Paque density gradient centrifugation was used to isolate PBMCs from about 10 ml of fresh peripheral blood. Total RNA was extracted using Trizol reagent, and RNA quality was assessed on an Agilent 2100 Bioanalyzer. Results the study describes overall, beyond this receptor: No statistical method was used to set the sample size in advance, and investigators knew the group allocation. Most expanded thyroid clonotypes (frequency above 0.001) were also found in blood, which suggests that blood repertoires may mirror thyroid immune responses. In validation, the model predicted progression to ophthalmopathy a median of 6.5 months before onset, with about 67% sensitivity and around 76% specificity. In cross-validation, a model built on a 13 V-J signature told ophthalmopathy apart from stable hyperthyroidism with 85% to 90% sensitivity and about 81% specificity, and in testing the same model reached 80%/75%.

Details on this clonotype: Its antigen is currently not known. No per-base quality is available; no much larger clone lies one base away.

The TCR beta CDR3 regions were amplified from RNA transcripts. The TCR CDR3 was subjected to a first round of RT-PCR using the HTBI primer set and the Qiagen OneStep RT-PCR kit. The libraries were constructed in a second round of multiplex PCR and then size-selected and purified. The libraries were sequenced on an Illumina HiSeq2000 using paired-end 100 bp reads. The source study handled its data this way. SOAPnuke was used to process the raw data, removing reads that contained adapters or uncalled bases, had a mean Phred below 15, or lacked an exact match to the constant primer or identifier. COPE v1.2.5 was used to merge the high-quality paired reads, and each unique nucleotide sequence was defined as a clonotype. Clonotypes were aligned to IMGT TRBV, TRBD and TRBJ reference segments using MiTCR v1.1. Analysis was restricted to V-J combinations with a frequency above 0.0001, which covered roughly 99% of repertoires. The TCS score was defined as the ratio of F50 (clonal expansion) to E x V (chaos), calculated using BLOSUM62-based TCRdist between CDR3 peptides within each V-J. Welch's t-statistics and random forest reduced fewer than 600 V-J features to about 13, which were used in a naive Bayes classifier (R e1071). In TCRdb, the public reads were trimmed at Q25 with fastp and aligned with MiXCR, with productive beta chains retained. Rows matching on CDR3 protein sequence are summarized as one entry with the most common DNA and genes. These V and J calls rely on TCRdb rather than the paper's analysis. This sample is represented by some 550,000 distinct CDR3 sequences; approximately 15% of them were singletons. The ten largest clones take up around 3.3% of the sample.

Via the germline V gene (reference sequence), CDR1 is MNHEY and CDR2 SMNVEV. The CDR3 sequence holds 13 residues, the cysteine and phenylalanine included. Only the CDR3 part of the read is kept: 39 bases, read in frame from the first base. V loses 2 bases, J loses 10 bases, and the germline ends lie 12 bases apart. Sequencing was carried out using blood. Recombination linked TRBV27 to TRBJ2-1, with the identity of the D gene unclear. The clonotype comes from a middle-aged woman with Graves' ophthalmopathy. The CDR3 amino acid sequence is: CASSLTQAVEQFF. The DNA reads TGTGCCAGCAGTTTAACCCAGGCGGTGGAGCAGTTCTTC.